Listed below are T cell receptor beta chains from one sample, sequenced in a study of liver allograft versus peripheral blood T cells. Using its own MiXCR run on the reads, TCRdb lists one record per CDR3 protein. The repertoire holds around 12,000 distinct CDR3 sequences, with about 20% as singletons. Receptors were obtained from a human patient who had a liver transplant. The graft donor may have given rise to some T cells. Each CDR3 is given with its conserved first and last residue. Fields, in order: V gene, CDR3 protein.

TRBV30	CAWRGRVPSYEQYF
TRBV18	CASSPASNQPQHF
TRBV9	CASSAALGLAGGNEQFF
TRBV7-2	CASSLGRVAVLAKNIQYF
TRBV29-1	CSVEWSTDTQYF
TRBV28	CASSLARLADTQYF
TRBV10-3	CAIRPGQGTNEQFF
TRBV20-1	CSARGDRGSGGYTF
TRBV9	CASSVGVTTETQYF
TRBV7-2	CASSLVYQETQYF
TRBV28	CATRTGGAYEQYF
TRBV18	CASSLLDEQFF
TRBV7-9	CASSLAPGQMVSPLHF
TRBV29-1	CSVEVAGAFTYEQYF
TRBV27	CASTIATGSYNSPLHF
TRBV5-5	CASSLDPGSGGELFF
TRBV19	CASKSGRVGHEQYF
TRBV6-2/TRBV6-3	CASSYSRTGGGYGYTF
TRBV5-1	CASSLGVAGFYEQYF
TRBV24-1	CASLRGQGGNQPQHF
TRBV6-6	CASNKRTDRAYEQYF
TRBV5-6	CASSLGGWTEAFF
TRBV18	CASSPVRAGAGQPQHF
TRBV20-1	CSVSSGGRTTDTQYF
TRBV18	CASSPQDPSQYF
TRBV27	CASSLSGVQPQHF
TRBV27	CASSRGPHRGRNSPLHF
TRBV10-3	CAISEGGHQETQYF
TRBV5-4	CASSLQGRPPYEQYF
TRBV6-6	CASSPPQGPGELFF
TRBV7-2	CASSLDYSGNTIYF